This entry features one T cell receptor (beta chain) sequence. Antigen unknown. Sequencing was performed with immunoSEQ multiplex PCR; in TCRdb, only in-frame clones are kept and a portion is missing. The sample carries some 2,100,000 clones, roughly 91% recorded once. The CDR3 has 15 amino acids. Unmatched junction bases numbered 5, after V lost 1 base and J lost 5 bases. Positively selected for CCR7, the CD45RO-negative cells used as naive CD8 cells excluded terminally differentiated effector memory CD45RA+ cells. This record comes from a study of shared clonotypes between healthy human individuals. Regarding the study as a whole: Sampling used blood alone; tissue repertoires probably differ.

The chain joins TRBV5-3 to TRBJ1-5, with 8 bases fitting TRBD1. TRBV5-3 is placed among ORFs of uncertain function. Sequencing used naive CD8+ T cells from PBMCs. The origin of this receptor is a man aged 18 to 29 in good health. Some clones in this sample may be carry-over from other donors' samples. This CDR3 reads CARSLLGQGYQPQHF. CDR3 sequence (DNA): TGTGCCAGAAGCTTGCTCGGACAGGGCTATCAGCCCCAGCATTTT.